The 25 T cell receptor beta chains reported below all come from one sample, sequenced in a study of regulatory T cells in long-lasting Graves disease. As for time point: newly diagnosed GD, antithyroid drugs for less than 3 months. The TCR library was made from RNA extracted from PBMCs. Combining iRepertoire HTBI primers with Arm-PCR of CDR3 regions, the authors built TCR beta libraries. A single record per CDR3 protein comes from TCRdb applying MiXCR to the multiplex PCR reads. The table lists around 250,000 distinct CDR3 sequences, 20% of them singletons. Sample: peripheral blood mononuclear cells (PBMCs), taken at new diagnosis, from a patient treated with antithyroid drugs. The receptor set was obtained from a female donor with Graves disease.

This CDR3 reads CASSARQGENQPQHF. CDR3 coding DNA: TGTGCCAGCAGTGCACGACAGGGGGAGAATCAGCCCCAGCATTTT. The J gene is TRBJ1-5, the V gene TRBV27; 9 positions agree with TRBD1. The V segment lost 5 bases and the J segment 4 bases; nucleotides outside the gene matches: 6. This CDR3 contains 15 residues. CDR1 and CDR2 from the germline V gene are MNHEY and SMNVEV (reference sequence).

Notes on this clonotype: With only one base between it and a far larger clone, this is likely a read error. The rearrangement joins TRBV7-2 to TRBJ2-1; D gene unclear. The CDR3 length is 15 residues. CDR1 is SGHTA, CDR2 FQGNSA, per germline. V was pared by 1 base and J by 10 bases, with 17 bases between. The CDR3 DNA is TGTGCCAGCAGCTTAGAGGCTGGTGGAAACTACGAGCAGTTCTTC. Translated, it gives CASSLEAGGNYEQFF.

This clonotype was counted many times. The chain has TRBV6-5 and TRBJ2-7; a weak D match, TRBD2 (6 bases). Trimming took 2 bases from V and 7 from J, leaving 12 bases between them. The CDR3 is made up of 13 amino acids. The germline gives CDR1 MNHEY, CDR2 SVGAGI. The DNA of the CDR3 is TGTGCCAGCAGTTACCCGGGGGTTCTAGAGCAGTACTTC. This codes for CASSYPGVLEQYF.

This clonotype has at least ten counts. The chain uses TRBV12-3 or TRBV12-4 and TRBJ2-5; tentatively, D is TRBD1 (6 bases). The V end lost 6 bases, the J end lost 3 bases, and 11 bases lay between the germline ends. This CDR3 is 13 amino acids long. The CDR3 spells CASSRDTKETQYF. DNA of the CDR3: TGTGCCAGCAGCCGGGACACGAAAGAGACCCAGTACTTC.

This clonotype was counted many times. The chain recombines TRBV6-5 with TRBJ2-5, with a tentative D call TRBD2 (6 bases). Trimming shortened V by 0 bases and J by 4 bases, and 12 bases separated the two germline ends. This CDR3 is built from 15 residues. Germline CDR1 is MNHEY and CDR2 is SVGAGI. The CDR3 DNA sequence: TGTGCCAGCAGTTACTCCCGCGGGAAAGGAGAGACCCAGTACTTC. Protein: CASSYSRGKGETQYF.

This clonotype was seen more than once but under ten times. This chain connects TRBV7-8 to TRBJ1-2, with 8 bases identical to TRBD1. Germline CDR1 is SGHVS and CDR2 is FQNEAQ. After removal of 8 bases from V and 1 base from J, the junction contained 6 bases not matched to a gene. The CDR3 loop spans 14 amino acids. The CDR3 DNA follows: TGTGCCAGCCTAGGGACAGGTTTTAACTATGGCTACACCTTC. It translates to CASLGTGFNYGYTF.

This clonotype has at least ten counts. This chain links TRBV6-1 with TRBJ2-1; D is perhaps TRBD1 or TRBD2 (5 bases each). The germline V gene has CDR1 MNHNS and CDR2 SASEGT. The germline V and J ends were trimmed by 4 bases and 1 base, with 14 bases remaining between them. The CDR3 covers 16 residues. DNA for the CDR3: TGTGCCAGCAGTGGGCTAGCAGGGAATTCCTACAATGAGCAGTTCTTC. This encodes CASSGLAGNSYNEQFF.

This clonotype was counted many times. This chain connects TRBV7-9 to TRBJ2-3; perhaps TRBD2 as D (7 bases). This CDR3 region has 16 residues. The V gene lost 4 bases and the J gene lost 7 bases, with 21 bases spanning the gap. Germline V gives CDR1 SEHNR, CDR2 FQNEAQ (reference sequence). The CDR3 here is CASSYLRGGHLNTQYF. The CDR3 DNA is TGTGCCAGCAGCTACTTGAGGGGGGGCCATCTAAATACGCAGTATTTT.

There are many counts of this clonotype. The V call is TRBV27, the J call TRBJ2-7; D not resolved. There are 13 residues in the CDR3. Germline V gene data show CDR1 as MNHEY and CDR2 as SMNVEV (reference sequence). With 0 bases removed from V and 7 bases from J, the gap between germline ends came to 10 bases. CDR3 sequence reads: CASSLSVPGEQYF. The CDR3 nucleotides are TGTGCCAGCAGTTTATCGGTCCCTGGGGAGCAGTACTTC.

This clonotype occurred many times. The chain carries TRBV4-1 and TRBJ1-1; no reliable D call. The CDR3 extends over 15 amino acids. Germline-derived CDR1 and CDR2 are MGHRA and YSYEKL. Trimming took 4 bases from V and 0 from J, leaving 12 bases between them. The CDR3 here is CASSPQPNMNTEAFF. The CDR3 DNA sequence: TGCGCCAGCAGCCCACAACCCAACATGAACACTGAAGCTTTCTTT.

This clonotype turned up a few times. The chain has TRBV20-1 and TRBJ2-1; 10 bases line up with TRBD2. Germline V CDR1 and CDR2: DFQATT, SNEGSKA (reference sequence). Trimming took 2 bases from V and 4 from J; bases not matched to a gene: 5. There are 15 residues in the CDR3. This chain's CDR3 is CSARPSGRAYNEQFF. CDR3 nucleotide sequence: TGCAGTGCTAGACCTAGCGGGAGAGCATACAATGAGCAGTTCTTC.

At least ten counts were recorded for this clonotype. V gene TRBV12-3 or TRBV12-4 combines with J gene TRBJ2-7, with 7 bases aligning to TRBD2. The trim removed 6 bases at V and 6 bases at J, leaving 8 bases unmatched. This CDR3 contains 13 residues. The CDR3 DNA sequence: TGTGCCAGCAGCTCCGGCCTAGCGGTCGAGCAGTACTTC. Its translation: CASSSGLAVEQYF.

This clonotype was counted many times. The genes are TRBV11-2 and TRBJ1-1; D ambiguous. From germline, CDR1 is SGHAT and CDR2 FQNNGV. This CDR3 has 14 residues. The V end was cut by 5 bases, the J end by 0 bases, with 10 bases between. In DNA form, the CDR3 reads TGTGCCAGCAGCCGAGCGGTACTGAACACTGAAGCTTTCTTT. This sequence encodes CASSRAVLNTEAFF.

This clonotype was seen repeatedly, ten times or more. This chain connects TRBV6-2 or TRBV6-3 to TRBJ2-7; D gene unclear. The CDR3 consists of 13 residues. V was shortened by 2 bases and J by 4 bases, with 9 bases between the two germline ends. Germline CDR1 reads MNHEY; CDR2 reads SVGEGT. The CDR3: CASSYATPYEQYF. Here the CDR3 DNA reads TGTGCCAGCAGTTACGCGACCCCTTACGAGCAGTACTTC.

The sample holds many counts of this clonotype. The V and J genes are TRBV7-2 and TRBJ2-7; 12 bases align to TRBD2. The CDR3 runs 18 residues. The germline V gene encodes CDR1 SGHTA and CDR2 FQGNSA. With V trimmed by 5 bases and J by 4 bases, 15 bases remained unmatched. The chain's CDR3 is CASSDGTGALAGGYEQYF. CDR3 sequence (DNA): TGTGCCAGCAGCGACGGGACAGGGGCCCTAGCGGGAGGGTACGAGCAGTACTTC.

A few counts support this clonotype. Just one base apart from a much larger clone, this may be a read error. The chain couples TRBV12-3 or TRBV12-4 to TRBJ2-5; a possible D gene is TRBD1 (6 bases). The CDR3 runs 12 residues. CDR3 loop: CASRGQQETRYF. The DNA of the CDR3 is TGTGCCAGCAGAGGACAGCAAGAGACCCGGTACTTC.

This sequence joins TRBV4-1 and TRBJ1-1, with 11 nucleotides matching TRBD1. The ends lost 4 bases at V and 11 bases at J; junction bases unmatched: 12. The CDR3 is 15 residues long. In germline, CDR1 is MGHRA, CDR2 YSYEKL. The chain's CDR3 is CASSPDHQGTGGAFF. In DNA, the CDR3 is TGCGCCAGCAGCCCCGACCACCAGGGGACAGGGGGGGCTTTCTTT.

V is TRBV4-3 and J is TRBJ2-1; 9 bases are a match to TRBD1. Germline loops: CDR1 LGHNA, CDR2 YSLEER. The CDR3 spans 16 residues. J gave up 4 bases and V 3 bases, and 7 bases lay outside the gene matches. For the CDR3, the DNA is TGCGCCAGCAGCCACCTTGGGGGACAGGGATACAATGAGCAGTTCTTC. It yields the protein CASSHLGGQGYNEQFF.

The table lists this clonotype with many counts. The V gene is TRBV11-3, the J gene TRBJ2-5; D gene unclear. Trimming shortened V by 5 bases and J by 1 base, and 17 bases separated the two germline ends. CDR1 is SGHNT and CDR2 is YENEEA in the germline V gene. The CDR3 consists of 16 residues. The CDR3 protein is CASSLGRTVTQETQYF. CDR3 DNA sequence: TGTGCCAGCAGCCTAGGCCGGACGGTCACCCAAGAGACCCAGTACTTC.

The chain carries TRBV28 and TRBJ1-1; D is unclear. Deletions cut 2 bases from V and 11 bases from J, with 9 bases between. The V gene's germline CDR1 is MDHEN and CDR2 SYDVKM. This CDR3 is 11 amino acids long. CDR3 DNA sequence: TGTGCCAGCAGTTTAAATTTGGAGGCTTTCTTT. Its translation is CASSLNLEAFF.

This clonotype has at least ten counts. The chain joins TRBV5-5 to TRBJ2-1; 8 bases line up with TRBD2. The junction had 5 bases not matched to a gene; V was cut back by 4 bases and J by 2 bases. Germline lookup yields CDR1 SGHKS and CDR2 YYEKEE (reference sequence). The CDR3 covers 15 residues. The CDR3 DNA sequence: TGTGCCAGCAGCCCACCGGGACTAGCCTACAATGAGCAGTTCTTC. It is translated as CASSPPGLAYNEQFF.

This clonotype was observed many times. The chain couples TRBV6-1 to TRBJ1-2, with a tentative D call TRBD1 (5 bases). The V gene's germline CDR1 is MNHNS and CDR2 SASEGT. This CDR3 comprises 16 residues. V lost 7 bases, J lost 1 base, and 19 bases lay in between. The CDR3 nucleotides are TGTGCCAGCACCCCTAGTGGGGCCCCGGGTAACTATGGCTACACCTTC. Translating gives CASTPSGAPGNYGYTF.

In its sample, this clonotype was seen many times. The chain combines TRBV6-1 with TRBJ1-1; TRBD1 is a possible D gene (6 bases). CDR1 is MNHNS, CDR2 SASEGT, per germline. V lost 6 bases to trimming and J lost 0 bases, with 14 bases between them. CDR3 length: 15 residues. CDR3 protein: CASSRNRELNTEAFF. DNA for the CDR3: TGTGCCAGCAGCCGAAACAGGGAGCTGAACACTGAAGCTTTCTTT.

In this sample, this clonotype turned up many times. This chain joins TRBV20-1 and TRBJ1-1; D gene ambiguous. Trimming removed 3 bases from V and 0 bases from J, with 17 bases in between. This CDR3 has 16 amino acids. Germline CDR1 DFQATT, CDR2 SNEGSKA (reference sequence). CDR3 DNA: TGCAGTGCTAGCCGAGGAGCCCAGTCGATGAACACTGAAGCTTTCTTT. This codes for CSASRGAQSMNTEAFF.

V and J are TRBV5-1 and TRBJ2-1; TRBD2 matches at 11 bases. The CDR3 spans 16 residues. After removal of 2 bases from V and 2 bases from J, the junction contained 3 bases not matched to a gene. The germline gives CDR1 SGHRS, CDR2 YFSETQ. DNA for the CDR3: TGCGCCAGCAGCTTATTACTAGCGGGAGCCTACAATGAGCAGTTCTTC. Protein product: CASSLLLAGAYNEQFF.